These T cell receptor beta chains were read from a single sample in a study of OX40 agonist ivuxolimab in advanced cancers. Assay used: immunoSEQ multiplex PCR; TCRdb lists only in-frame clones, some missing. The data contain tens of thousands of clones, approximately 86% of them singletons. This specimen was CD4+ or CD8+ T cells sorted from blood, taken in a trial of the OX40 agonist ivuxolimab. These receptor sequences come from an adult with an advanced solid tumor such as melanoma, head and neck, liver or kidney cancer. CDR3s include the opening cysteine and the closing phenylalanine or tryptophan. Fields, in order: J gene, V gene, clone size, D gene, CDR3 protein, CDR3 DNA. The D gene is left open where the match is weak. Clone size appears in some rows only: once, few, many, or a class for an expanded clone.

j_gene: TRBJ2-1
v_gene: TRBV7-9
abundance: .
d_gene: .
CDR3aa: CASIPEGVNEQFF
CDR3nt: TGTGCCAGCATCCCAGAGGGGGTCAATGAGCAGTTCTTC

j_gene: TRBJ1-2
v_gene: TRBV6-5
abundance: .
d_gene: .
CDR3aa: CASAIFLGAGYTF
CDR3nt: TGTGCCAGCGCCATCTTTCTTGGGGCTGGCTACACCTTC

j_gene: TRBJ2-1
v_gene: TRBV5-1
abundance: once
d_gene: TRBD2
CDR3aa: CASSLAGGLQFF
CDR3nt: TGCGCCAGCAGCTTAGCGGGAGGGCTGCAGTTCTTC

j_gene: TRBJ1-1
v_gene: TRBV29-1
abundance: medium-sized
d_gene: .
CDR3aa: CSVDLVGNTEAFF
CDR3nt: TGCAGCGTTGACCTCGTTGGGAACACTGAAGCTTTCTTT

j_gene: TRBJ2-2
v_gene: TRBV4-1
abundance: .
d_gene: .
CDR3aa: CASSQDWGPAPTGELFF
CDR3nt: TGCGCCAGCAGCCAAGATTGGGGTCCAGCTCCCACCGGGGAGCTGTTTTTT

j_gene: TRBJ1-2
v_gene: TRBV9
abundance: .
d_gene: .
CDR3aa: CASSVDEGQGGYTF
CDR3nt: TGTGCCAGCAGCGTAGACGAGGGGCAAGGTGGCTACACCTTC

j_gene: TRBJ1-2
v_gene: TRBV2
abundance: .
d_gene: .
CDR3aa: CASSEAKGLDYGYTF
CDR3nt: TGTGCCAGCAGTGAAGCGAAGGGTTTGGACTATGGCTACACCTTC

j_gene: TRBJ2-1
v_gene: TRBV28
abundance: .
d_gene: .
CDR3aa: CASSFQGLPYNEQFF
CDR3nt: TGTGCCAGCAGTTTCCAGGGCCTTCCCTACAATGAGCAGTTCTTC

j_gene: TRBJ2-2
v_gene: TRBV4-1
abundance: few
d_gene: .
CDR3aa: CASSLAVSGELFF
CDR3nt: TGCGCCAGCAGCCTTGCTGTCAGCGGGGAGCTGTTTTTT

j_gene: TRBJ2-1
v_gene: TRBV6-5
abundance: .
d_gene: .
CDR3aa: CASSPTLGNEQFF
CDR3nt: TGTGCCAGCAGTCCTACACTCGGGAATGAGCAGTTCTTC

j_gene: TRBJ2-7
v_gene: TRBV15
abundance: .
d_gene: .
CDR3aa: CATSRVGTPLAEQYF
CDR3nt: TGTGCCACCAGCAGAGTCGGGACTCCACTTGCCGAGCAGTACTTC

j_gene: TRBJ2-2
v_gene: TRBV7-9
abundance: .
d_gene: .
CDR3aa: CASSLTGELFF
CDR3nt: TGTGCCAGCAGCCTCACCGGGGAGCTGTTTTTT

j_gene: TRBJ1-3
v_gene: TRBV7-6
abundance: .
d_gene: .
CDR3aa: CASTPSQSGNTIYF
CDR3nt: TGTGCCAGCACGCCATCTCAATCTGGAAACACCATATATTTT

j_gene: TRBJ1-5
v_gene: TRBV10-3
abundance: .
d_gene: TRBD1
CDR3aa: CAISEPDRPREPQHF
CDR3nt: TGTGCCATCAGTGAACCGGACAGGCCTCGAGAGCCCCAGCATTTT

j_gene: TRBJ2-3
v_gene: TRBV9
abundance: .
d_gene: .
CDR3aa: CASSVRGISTDTQYF
CDR3nt: TGTGCCAGCAGCGTACGGGGGATCAGCACAGATACGCAGTATTTT

j_gene: TRBJ2-3
v_gene: TRBV7-8
abundance: .
d_gene: .
CDR3aa: CASSRTVISTDTQYF
CDR3nt: TGTGCCAGCAGCCGGACAGTGATTAGCACAGATACGCAGTATTTT

j_gene: TRBJ1-5
v_gene: TRBV19
abundance: .
d_gene: TRBD1
CDR3aa: CASSGTGGLNQPQHF
CDR3nt: TGTGCCAGTAGTGGTACAGGGGGATTGAATCAGCCCCAGCATTTT

j_gene: TRBJ2-3
v_gene: TRBV28
abundance: .
d_gene: .
CDR3aa: CASSLTGSTDTQYF
CDR3nt: TGTGCCAGCAGTTTAACAGGTAGCACAGATACGCAGTATTTT

j_gene: TRBJ2-2
v_gene: TRBV6-1
abundance: .
d_gene: .
CDR3aa: CASSEPQNTGELFF
CDR3nt: TGTGCCAGCAGTGAGCCCCAGAACACCGGGGAGCTGTTTTTT

j_gene: TRBJ2-5
v_gene: TRBV6-5
abundance: .
d_gene: .
CDR3aa: CASALGETQYF
CDR3nt: TGTGCCAGCGCCCTGGGTGAGACCCAGTACTTC

j_gene: TRBJ1-1
v_gene: TRBV27
abundance: .
d_gene: .
CDR3aa: CASSPLSRDTEAFF
CDR3nt: TGTGCCAGCAGTCCCCTCAGCCGGGACACTGAAGCTTTCTTT

j_gene: TRBJ2-7
v_gene: TRBV28
abundance: .
d_gene: .
CDR3aa: CASSPPGGGYEQYF
CDR3nt: TGTGCCAGCAGTCCCCCAGGGGGAGGCTACGAGCAGTACTTC

j_gene: TRBJ1-2
v_gene: TRBV7-9
abundance: .
d_gene: .
CDR3aa: CASSDQVYNYGYTF
CDR3nt: TGTGCCAGCAGCGATCAGGTTTATAACTATGGCTACACCTTC

j_gene: TRBJ2-1
v_gene: TRBV7-2
abundance: .
d_gene: .
CDR3aa: CASSQTSRGPYNEQFF
CDR3nt: TGTGCCAGCAGCCAAACTAGCCGGGGCCCTTACAATGAGCAGTTCTTC

j_gene: TRBJ1-4
v_gene: TRBV9
abundance: .
d_gene: .
CDR3aa: CASSVEGTAEKLFF
CDR3nt: TGTGCCAGCAGCGTAGAAGGGACCGCTGAAAAACTGTTTTTT

j_gene: TRBJ1-2
v_gene: TRBV6-4
abundance: few
d_gene: .
CDR3aa: CASSDAEIYGYTF
CDR3nt: TGTGCCAGCAGTGACGCAGAAATATATGGCTACACCTTC

j_gene: TRBJ2-2
v_gene: TRBV15
abundance: .
d_gene: TRBD2
CDR3aa: CATSSLAGSGQDGELFF
CDR3nt: TGTGCCACCAGCAGCCTAGCGGGATCAGGCCAGGACGGGGAGCTGTTTTTT

j_gene: TRBJ1-4
v_gene: TRBV6-5
abundance: few
d_gene: TRBD1
CDR3aa: CASSYGRTGLEKLFF
CDR3nt: TGTGCCAGCAGTTACGGCCGGACAGGGCTTGAAAAACTGTTTTTT

j_gene: TRBJ1-6
v_gene: TRBV4-2
abundance: few
d_gene: .
CDR3aa: CASSPGPFTPSSYNSPLHF
CDR3nt: TGTGCCAGCAGCCCAGGACCTTTCACCCCTAGCTCCTATAATTCACCCCTCCACTTT

j_gene: TRBJ1-1
v_gene: TRBV27
abundance: .
d_gene: TRBD1
CDR3aa: CASSFYGGTGGLGTEAFF
CDR3nt: TGTGCCAGCAGTTTTTACGGGGGGACAGGTGGGCTTGGAACTGAAGCTTTCTTT

j_gene: TRBJ2-7
v_gene: TRBV7-2
abundance: .
d_gene: TRBD2
CDR3aa: CASSLAVAGGYEQYF
CDR3nt: TGTGCCAGCAGCTTAGCGGTAGCGGGAGGGTACGAGCAGTACTTC

j_gene: TRBJ2-5
v_gene: TRBV11-2
abundance: .
d_gene: TRBD2
CDR3aa: CASSLSRTSGTQETQYF
CDR3nt: TGTGCCAGCAGCTTATCCCGGACTAGCGGTACCCAAGAGACCCAGTACTTC

j_gene: TRBJ2-1
v_gene: TRBV28
abundance: .
d_gene: .
CDR3aa: CASSLALGSSSYNEQFF
CDR3nt: TGTGCCAGCAGTTTAGCCCTGGGGTCGAGCTCCTACAATGAGCAGTTCTTC

j_gene: TRBJ1-1
v_gene: TRBV19
abundance: .
d_gene: .
CDR3aa: CASRTEGRTEAFF
CDR3nt: TGTGCCAGTAGGACGGAGGGGCGTACTGAAGCTTTCTTT

j_gene: TRBJ2-2
v_gene: TRBV19
abundance: few
d_gene: .
CDR3aa: CASSWGANTGELFF
CDR3nt: TGTGCCAGTAGTTGGGGGGCGAACACCGGGGAGCTGTTTTTT